The rows below give T cell receptor beta chains drawn from one sample of a study of cytomegalovirus exposure and HLA in healthy donors. Profiling relied on immunoSEQ multiplex PCR, and the TCRdb table lists in-frame clones only, not all of them. The sample has 110,000 to 150,000 clones; roughly 68% are singletons. Sequences were obtained from PBMCs. The receptor set was obtained from a man in his sixties in good health and CMV-seronegative. The CDR3 runs from the conserved cysteine through the conserved F or W. The order of the fields is V gene, J gene, CDR3 protein.

>TRBV6-4|TRBJ2-1
CASSAEAYNEQFF
>TRBV21-1|TRBJ2-7
CASSKSGREGPYEQYF
>TRBV23-1|TRBJ1-5
CASSHHGQGRNSNQPQHF
>TRBV5-1|TRBJ1-4
CASSPTVREKLFF
>TRBV9|TRBJ2-1
CASSAEDSRYNEQFF
>TRBV5-1|TRBJ2-1
CASSSPPDEQFF
>TRBV5-8|TRBJ2-7
CASSLGAGDSYEQYF
>TRBV2|TRBJ1-5
CASSPDRVNQPQHF
>TRBV25-1|TRBJ1-2
CASSGPGQLYGYTF
>TRBV10-3|TRBJ2-2
CAISSGIDTGELFF
>TRBV13|TRBJ2-3
CASSLVQADTQYF
>TRBV7-9|TRBJ2-1
CASSPISGNYNEQFF
>TRBV14|TRBJ2-6
CASSQVHNGANVLTF
>TRBV19|TRBJ2-5
CASSMGREETQYF
>TRBV5-1|TRBJ1-1
CASGGRLENTEAFF
>TRBV6-1|TRBJ1-5
CASTHKPGNDQPQHF
>TRBV7-9|TRBJ2-5
CASSIGLAGGQETQYF
>TRBV5-6|TRBJ2-2
CASSFIRGTGELFF
>TRBV7-2|TRBJ2-1
CASSLDRVANEQFF
>TRBV5-1|TRBJ2-1
CASSSGLAGGNEQFF
>TRBV30|TRBJ1-3
CAWSARGLGNTIYF
>TRBV5-1|TRBJ2-3
CASSLKSTPSRGDTQYF
>TRBV5-1|TRBJ2-3
CASSSGTPSTDTQYF
>TRBV19|TRBJ1-1
CASSIGTRENTEAFF
>TRBV27|TRBJ1-4
CASSWAGDGAAEKLFF
>TRBV5-8|TRBJ2-5
CASSFRAAGGETQYF
>TRBV19|TRBJ1-1
CASKQGGDTEAFF
>TRBV27|TRBJ2-3
CASTLAGITDTQYF
>TRBV7-3|TRBJ1-1
CASSVDRVGEAFF
>TRBV7-8|TRBJ1-2
CASFGDSGTGGIGYTF
>TRBV7-2|TRBJ2-3
CASSSGQGVDTQYF
>TRBV6-5|TRBJ2-7
CASSPDRGRDEQYF
>TRBV6-6|TRBJ2-7
CASSWGLVEQYF
>TRBV9|TRBJ2-7
CASSEGGDPYEQYF
>TRBV1|TRBJ1-5
CTSSQDLGDGNQPQHF
>TRBV19|TRBJ2-6
CATARSGANVLTF
>TRBV7-2|TRBJ1-2
CASSPSGGSNYGYTF
>TRBV28|TRBJ2-7
CASSSRDEQYF
>TRBV5-1|TRBJ1-2
CASSAYPDRGYGYTF
>TRBV6-5|TRBJ2-2
CASSYGSGDTGELFF